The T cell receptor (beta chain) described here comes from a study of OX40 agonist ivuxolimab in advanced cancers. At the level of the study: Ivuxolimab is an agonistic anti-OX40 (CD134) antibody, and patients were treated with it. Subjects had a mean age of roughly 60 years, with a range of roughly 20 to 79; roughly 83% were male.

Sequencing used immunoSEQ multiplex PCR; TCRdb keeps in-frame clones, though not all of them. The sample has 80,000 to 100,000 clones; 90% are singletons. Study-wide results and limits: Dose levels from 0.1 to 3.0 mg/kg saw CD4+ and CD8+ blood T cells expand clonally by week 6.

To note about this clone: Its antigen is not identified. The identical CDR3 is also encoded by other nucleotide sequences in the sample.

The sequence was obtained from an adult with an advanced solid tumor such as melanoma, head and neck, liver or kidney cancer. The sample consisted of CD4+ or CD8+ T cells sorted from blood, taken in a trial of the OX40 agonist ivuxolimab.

In DNA form, the CDR3 reads TGTGCCAGCAGCTTAGCTGGGAATAGCAATCAGCCCCAGCATTTT. It translates to CASSLAGNSNQPQHF. The chain couples TRBV7-2 to TRBJ1-5, with D unclear. Germline V gene lookup returns CDR1 SGHTA and CDR2 FQGNSA. With 0 bases removed from V and 0 bases from J, the gap between germline ends came to 6 bases. This CDR3 has 15 amino acids.